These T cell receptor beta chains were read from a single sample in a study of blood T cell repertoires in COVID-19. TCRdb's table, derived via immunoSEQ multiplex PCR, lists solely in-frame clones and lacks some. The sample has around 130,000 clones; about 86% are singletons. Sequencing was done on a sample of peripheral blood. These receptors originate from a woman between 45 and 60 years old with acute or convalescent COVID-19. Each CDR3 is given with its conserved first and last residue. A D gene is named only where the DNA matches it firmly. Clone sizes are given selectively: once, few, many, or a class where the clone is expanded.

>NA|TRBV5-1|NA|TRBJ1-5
TGCGCCAGCAGCTGGAACAGGGAGGGGGTCAATCAGCCCCAGCATTTT
CASSWNREGVNQPQHF
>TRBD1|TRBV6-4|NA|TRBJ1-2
TGTGCCAGCAGACAAACCGGGACAGGGGGCAGTGGCTACACCTTC
CASRQTGTGGSGYTF
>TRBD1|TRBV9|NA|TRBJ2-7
TGTGCCAGCAGTACCGGACAGGTGAACGGCGAGCAGTACTTC
CASSTGQVNGEQYF
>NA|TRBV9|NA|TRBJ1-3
TGTGCCAGCAGCCATCAGGATAAGGGGGCTGGAAACACCATATATTTT
CASSHQDKGAGNTIYF
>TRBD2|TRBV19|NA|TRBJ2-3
TGTGCCAGTTACTCCGGACTAGCGGGGACTACAGATACGCAGTATTTT
CASYSGLAGTTDTQYF
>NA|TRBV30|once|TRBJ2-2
TGTGCCTGGAACAGGGAGGGGAACACCGGGGAGCTGTTTTTT
CAWNREGNTGELFF
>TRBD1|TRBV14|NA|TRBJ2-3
TGTGCCAGCAGCCAAGATGCTAGGACAGGGATAACAGATACGCAGTATTTT
CASSQDARTGITDTQYF
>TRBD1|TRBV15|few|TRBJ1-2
TGTGCCACCAGCAGTGGGGACAGGGGACTAAGTTCCGGCTACACCTTC
CATSSGDRGLSSGYTF
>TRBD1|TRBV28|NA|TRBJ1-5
TGTGCCAGCAGTTTTGGACAGGGGTTTAGGCAGCCCCAGCATTTT
CASSFGQGFRQPQHF
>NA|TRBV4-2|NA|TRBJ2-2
TGTGCCAGCAGCCCCCTGAAGGGGTACGCGAACACCGGGGAGCTGTTTTTT
CASSPLKGYANTGELFF
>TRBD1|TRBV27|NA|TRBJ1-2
TGTGCCAGCAGTTTACAGGGGGGTGCTCACTATGGCTACACCTTC
CASSLQGGAHYGYTF
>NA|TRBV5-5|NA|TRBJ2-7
TGTGCCAGCAGCGACGGGTTCGTCTCCTACGAGCAGTACTTC
CASSDGFVSYEQYF
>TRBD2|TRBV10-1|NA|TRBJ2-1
TGCGCCAGCAGATGGGGGACTAGTGGTCGGCAGTTCTTC
CASRWGTSGRQFF
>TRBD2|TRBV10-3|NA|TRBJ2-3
TGTGCCATCAGGCGGGGGGCCGGCGGGGGGAGCACAGATACGCAGTATTTT
CAIRRGAGGGSTDTQYF
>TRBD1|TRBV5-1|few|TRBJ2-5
TGCGCCAGCAGCACAGGACAGGGCACCCAAGAGACCCAGTACTTC
CASSTGQGTQETQYF
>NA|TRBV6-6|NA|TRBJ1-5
TGTGCCAGCCAGGGTGATCCGAATCAGCCCCAGCATTTT
CASQGDPNQPQHF
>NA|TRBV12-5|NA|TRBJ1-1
TGTGCTAGTGGTTTGGTACCGTCTCAGTTCACTGAAGCTTTCTTT
CASGLVPSQFTEAFF
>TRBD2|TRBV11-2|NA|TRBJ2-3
TGTGCCAGCAGCAGGAGCGGGGGGCAAGGAGATACGCAGTATTTT
CASSRSGGQGDTQYF
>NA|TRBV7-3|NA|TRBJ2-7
TGTGCCAGCAGCCCTGGACAACGCTACGAGCAGTACTTC
CASSPGQRYEQYF
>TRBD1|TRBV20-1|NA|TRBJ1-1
TGCAGTGCTAGTCGTGACAGGGGCACTGAAGCTTTCTTT
CSASRDRGTEAFF
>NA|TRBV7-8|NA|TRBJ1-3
TGTGCCAGCAGCTTAGTCATACAGGCCTTTGGAAACACCATATATTTT
CASSLVIQAFGNTIYF
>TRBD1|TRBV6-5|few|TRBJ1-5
TGTGCCAGCAGTTACGGACAGGGGATCAATCAGCCCCAGCATTTT
CASSYGQGINQPQHF
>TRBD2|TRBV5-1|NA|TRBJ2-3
TGCGCCAGCAGCTTGGCCGGACTAGCGGGGGGAACAGATACGCAGTATTTT
CASSLAGLAGGTDTQYF
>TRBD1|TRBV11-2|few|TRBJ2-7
TGTGCCAGCAGCTTAGTAGTGGGACAGGGGACGTACGAGCAGTACTTC
CASSLVVGQGTYEQYF
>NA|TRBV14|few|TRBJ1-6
TGTGCCAGCAGCCAAGATCTGGGGGGGGGTTCACCCCTCCACTTT
CASSQDLGGGSPLHF
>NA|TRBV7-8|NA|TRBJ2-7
TGTGCCAGCAGCCCTAGACAGGTCTCCTACGAGCAGTACTTC
CASSPRQVSYEQYF
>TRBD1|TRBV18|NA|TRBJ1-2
TGTGCCAGCTCGCCCGGACAGGACTATGGCTACACCTTC
CASSPGQDYGYTF
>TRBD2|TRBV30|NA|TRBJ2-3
TGTGCCTGGAGTCGAGGACGGGGGGGCCGCGCAGATACGCAGTATTTT
CAWSRGRGGRADTQYF
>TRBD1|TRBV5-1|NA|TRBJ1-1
TGCGCCAGCAGCTCCCTTCAGGGGGCTAGGAACACTGAAGCTTTCTTT
CASSSLQGARNTEAFF
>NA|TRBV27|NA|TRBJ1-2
TGTGCCAGCAGTCCTATCGGGAGCTGGAACTATGGCTACACCTTC
CASSPIGSWNYGYTF
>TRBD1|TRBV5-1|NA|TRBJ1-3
TGCGCCAGCCAACAATTACAGGGGGCGCGTTCGAAAACTAGAAACACCATATATTTT
CASQQLQGARSKTRNTIYF
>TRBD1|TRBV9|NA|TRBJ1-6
TGTGCCAGCAGCCCAGGGGGAGAGCCCCTCCACTTT
CASSPGGEPLHF
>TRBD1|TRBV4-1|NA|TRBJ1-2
TGCGCCAGCAGCCTAGAGGGACAGGAGTCCTATGGCTACACCTTC
CASSLEGQESYGYTF
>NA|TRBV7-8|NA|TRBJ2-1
TGTGCCAGCAGCTTATTGGGCGGTAGCGATGAGCAGTTCTTC
CASSLLGGSDEQFF
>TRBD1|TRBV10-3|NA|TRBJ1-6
TGTGCCATCAGAACAGGGGGCAGTGGCTCACCCCTCCACTTT
CAIRTGGSGSPLHF
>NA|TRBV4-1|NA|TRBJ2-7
TGCGCCAGCAGCCGCCCCGGGACAAGCACAACCTACGAGCAGTACTTC
CASSRPGTSTTYEQYF
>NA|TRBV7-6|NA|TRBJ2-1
TGTGCCAGCAGCTTACGGGACATAGAAGCTTCCTACAATGAGCAGTTCTTC
CASSLRDIEASYNEQFF
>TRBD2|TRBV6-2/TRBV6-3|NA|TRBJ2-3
TGTGCCAGCAGTTACTCGAACCTAGCGGGGTATCCCTCAGATACGCAGTATTTT
CASSYSNLAGYPSDTQYF
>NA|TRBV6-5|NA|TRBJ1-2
TGTGCCAGCAGTCCCTGGACAGATAACTATGGCTACACCTTC
CASSPWTDNYGYTF
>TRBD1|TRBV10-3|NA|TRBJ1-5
TGTGCCATCGGCGGGACAGCCGACAATCAGCCCCAGCATTTT
CAIGGTADNQPQHF
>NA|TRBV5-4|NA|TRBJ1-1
TGTGCCAGCAGCTTGGGGGGGCATCTGAACACTGAAGCTTTCTTT
CASSLGGHLNTEAFF
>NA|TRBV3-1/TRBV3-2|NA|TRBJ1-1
TGTGCCAGCAGCCACTCTGGGGGGGGCAACACTGAAGCTTTCTTT
CASSHSGGGNTEAFF
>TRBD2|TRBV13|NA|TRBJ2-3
TGTGCCAGCAGAAAAATAGCGGGGGGGACAGATACGCAGTATTTT
CASRKIAGGTDTQYF
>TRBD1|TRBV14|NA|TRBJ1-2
TGTGCCAGCAGCCTTATGGGACAGGGGGTCTATGGCTACACCTTC
CASSLMGQGVYGYTF
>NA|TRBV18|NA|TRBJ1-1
TGTGCCAGCTCACCGCTAGGACAGCCGAACACTGAAGCTTTCTTT
CASSPLGQPNTEAFF
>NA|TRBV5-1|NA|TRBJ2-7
TGCGCCAGCAGCTCGGGCTACGAGCAGTACTTC
CASSSGYEQYF
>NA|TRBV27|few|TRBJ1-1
TGTGCCAGCAGTTTTTTCAGGGGAAACACTGAAGCTTTCTTT
CASSFFRGNTEAFF
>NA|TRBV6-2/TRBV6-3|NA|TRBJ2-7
TGTGCCAGCAGTTACCCGCGCGACAGGCCCGGTTACGAGCAGTACTTC
CASSYPRDRPGYEQYF
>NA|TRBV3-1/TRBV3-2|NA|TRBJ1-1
TGTGCCAGCAGCCAAGTACAGGACAGTGAAGCTTTCTTT
CASSQVQDSEAFF
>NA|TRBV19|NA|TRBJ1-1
TGTGCCAGTAGCAGGGGTTTGAACACTGAAGCTTTCTTT
CASSRGLNTEAFF